Shown below are 26 T cell receptor beta chains from a single sample sequenced in a study of shared clonotypes between healthy human individuals. The assay was immunoSEQ multiplex PCR, and TCRdb's table has in-frame clones only and misses some. The sample lists over 2 million clones, over 85% occurring once. Naive CD8 cells were CD45RO-negative, positively selected for CCR7, excluding terminally differentiated effector memory CD45RA+ cells. The sample taken for sequencing was naive CD8+ T cells sorted from blood. The receptors stem from a man aged 18 to 29 in good health.

This clone was counted a single time. V is TRBV9 and J is TRBJ2-5; no reliable D call. The CDR3 has 13 amino acids. V lost 3 bases and J lost 2, with 8 bases in between. Germline CDR1 reads SGDLS; CDR2 reads YYNGEE. The DNA of the CDR3 is TGTGCCAGCAGCGCCCCTCCACAAGAGACCCAGTACTTC. It encodes CASSAPPQETQYF. Full variable domain (outside the CDR3, taken from reference TRBV9 and TRBJ2-5): DSGVTQTPKHLITATGQRVTLRCSPRSGDLSVYWYQQSLDQGLQFLIQYYNGEERAKGNILERFSAQQFPDLHSELNLSSLELGDSALYFCASSAPPQETQYFGPGTRLLVL.

The J gene is TRBJ2-7, the V gene TRBV6-5; 10 bases line up with TRBD2. The CDR3 extends over 15 amino acids. V trimming: 6 bases; J trimming: 3 bases; junction bases outside the gene matches: 8. Germline V CDR1 and CDR2: MNHEY, SVGAGI. The CDR3 protein is CASSQLAGGHYEQYF. CDR3 bases: TGTGCCAGCAGCCAGTTAGCGGGGGGTCACTACGAGCAGTACTTC.

J is TRBJ2-1 and V is TRBV11-3, with D perhaps TRBD2 (7 bases). V was clipped by 5 bases and J by 5 bases, with 19 bases between them. Per germline, CDR1 SGHNT and CDR2 YENEEA. This CDR3 is built from 16 residues. The DNA of the CDR3 is TGTGCCAGCAGCCCAGGGTCCGCGGGGGCCAACAATGAGCAGTTCTTC. The encoded protein is CASSPGSAGANNEQFF. Complete variable domain (other parts from reference TRBV11-3 and TRBJ2-1): EAGVVQSPRYKIIEKKQPVAFWCNPISGHNTLYWYLQNLGQGPELLIRYENEEAVDDSQLPKDRFSAERLKGVDSTLKIQPAELGDSAVYLCASSPGSAGANNEQFFGPGTRLTVL.

The chain links TRBV27 to TRBJ2-7; no clear D gene. V was cut by 3 bases and J by 4 bases, with 13 bases left in between. The CDR3 runs to 14 residues. Germline V lookup: CDR1 MNHEY, CDR2 SMNVEV (reference sequence). The CDR3 protein is CASSFQRETYEQYF. The DNA for the CDR3 is TGTGCCAGCAGTTTTCAAAGGGAAACTTACGAGCAGTACTTC.

CDR3 residues: CASSLGIEWQGTEAFF. The CDR3 bases are TGTGCCAGCAGCTTGGGAATTGAGTGGCAAGGCACTGAAGCTTTCTTT. This chain uses TRBV5-4 with TRBJ1-1; D not resolved. The ends were cut back, 0 bases at V and 4 bases at J, with 16 bases in the middle. The CDR3 contains 16 residues. In germline, CDR1 is SGHNT, CDR2 YYREEE (reference sequence). Full variable domain (rest looked up from reference TRBV5-4 and TRBJ1-1): ETGVTQSPTHLIKTRGQQVTLRCSSQSGHNTVSWYQQALGQGPQFIFQYYREEENGRGNFPPRFSGLQFPNYSSELNVNALELDDSALYLCASSLGIEWQGTEAFFGQGTRLTVV.

The chain couples TRBV4-3 to TRBJ2-7; D gene unclear. CDR3 length: 14 amino acids. Trimming pared 0 bases from V and 6 bases from J, leaving 12 bases between. Germline CDR1 LGHNA, CDR2 YSLEER. CDR3 loop: CASSQEAVSGEQYF. In DNA form, the CDR3 reads TGCGCCAGCAGCCAAGAAGCAGTAAGTGGCGAGCAGTACTTC.

Points on this clone: Other DNA variants within this sample encode the same CDR3. This chain joins TRBV5-5 and TRBJ1-2; 8 bases are shared with TRBD1. V gave up 4 bases and J gave up 4 bases; unmatched junction bases: 3. From germline, CDR1 is SGHKS and CDR2 YYEKEE (reference sequence). The CDR3 loop spans 13 amino acids. CDR3 coding DNA: TGTGCCAGCAGCCTCGGGACAGGCTATGGCTACACCTTC. Translating gives CASSLGTGYGYTF.

The DNA of the CDR3 is TGTGCCAGCAGTTTTCTAGCGGGGGATCTAGATACGCAGTATTTT. This codes for CASSFLAGDLDTQYF. This chain joins TRBV6-1 and TRBJ2-3; 10 bases align to TRBD2. J gave up 5 bases and V 5 bases, and 7 bases lay outside the gene matches. The CDR3 totals 15 residues. CDR1 is MNHNS and CDR2 is SASEGT in the germline V gene.

This chain joins TRBV5-6 and TRBJ2-1, with 13 bases aligning to TRBD2. The germline V gene has CDR1 SGHDT and CDR2 YYEEEE. This CDR3 contains 14 residues. V trimming: 8 bases; J trimming: 8 bases; junction bases outside the gene matches: 7. The CDR3 sequence is CASQLAGGEYEQFF. The DNA of the CDR3 is TGTGCCAGTCAACTAGCGGGAGGGGAATATGAGCAGTTCTTC.

The V and J genes are TRBV5-4 and TRBJ1-1; 7 bases match TRBD1. V dropped 4 bases and J dropped 6; count of bases not matched to a gene: 12. Germline values: CDR1 SGHNT, CDR2 YYREEE (reference sequence). The CDR3 totals 15 residues. The CDR3 sequence is CASSGPEDRLPEAFF. The CDR3 DNA reads as TGTGCCAGCAGCGGCCCGGAGGACAGGCTTCCTGAAGCTTTCTTT.

Notes on this clone: Distinct nucleotide sequences in the sample also encode this CDR3. This rearrangement joins TRBV5-6 to TRBJ2-7; D not certain. Germline assignment: CDR1 SGHDT and CDR2 YYEEEE. V was clipped by 2 bases and J by 1 base, with 7 bases between them. The CDR3 loop spans 13 amino acids. The CDR3 sequence is CASSLGNSYEQYF. CDR3 bases: TGTGCCAGCAGCTTAGGGAATTCCTACGAGCAGTACTTC. Based on the CDR3 plus reference TRBV5-6 and TRBJ2-7, the full variable domain is DAGVTQSPTHLIKTRGQQVTLRCSPKSGHDTVSWYQQALGQGPQFIFQYYEEEERQRGNFPDRFSGHQFPNYSSELNVNALLLGDSALYLCASSLGNSYEQYFGPGTRLTVT.

The chain employs TRBV11-2 and TRBJ2-7, with 9 bases that match TRBD2. The V gene's germline CDR1 is SGHAT and CDR2 FQNNGV. The V and J ends lost 1 base and 7 bases, in that order; junction bases with no gene match: 5. This CDR3 is built from 14 residues. CDR3 in DNA: TGTGCCAGCAGCTTAGGCTCCGCGGGAGGGGAGCAGTACTTC. Translating gives CASSLGSAGGEQYF.

This clone was seen a single time. This sequence joins TRBV4-3 and TRBJ2-7, with 7 bases aligning to TRBD1. This CDR3 contains 18 residues. Germline CDR1 is LGHNA and CDR2 is YSLEER. J gave up 3 bases and V 0 bases, and 14 bases lay outside the gene matches. As DNA, the CDR3 is TGCGCCAGCAGCCAAGACAGACTCGAGACAGGGAGCGGCTACGAGCAGTACTTC. Its translation is CASSQDRLETGSGYEQYF.

The rearrangement uses TRBV28 and TRBJ1-1; tentatively, D is TRBD1 (6 bases). The CDR3 is 13 residues long. Germline V gene sequence: CDR1 MDHEN, CDR2 SYDVKM. Trimming took off 5 bases at V and 8 bases at J, with 15 bases between the two ends. This CDR3 is CASSPTGSGEAFF. The CDR3 DNA is TGTGCCAGCAGTCCTACAGGGTCCGGGGAAGCTTTCTTT.

The chain couples TRBV30 to TRBJ1-5; TRBD1 is a possible D gene (6 bases). The germline CDR1 and CDR2 sequences are GTSNPN and SVGIG (reference sequence). The CDR3 sequence is 14 residues long. Trimming shortened V by 2 bases and J by 5 bases, and 13 bases separated the two germline ends. Written as DNA, the CDR3 is TGTGCCTGGAGTCCGACAGGCCTGGATCAGCCCCAGCATTTT. Protein sequence: CAWSPTGLDQPQHF.

The rearrangement links TRBV6-5 to TRBJ2-1; 10 bases map to TRBD1. The J segment lost 9 bases and the V segment lost 0 bases, leaving 5 bases of the junction unmatched. Germline CDR1 MNHEY, CDR2 SVGAGI. The length of the CDR3 is 15 residues. CDR3 loop: CASSYSRQGAGEQFF. For the CDR3, the DNA is TGTGCCAGCAGTTACTCCCGACAGGGGGCGGGTGAGCAGTTCTTC.

The J gene is TRBJ2-2, the V gene TRBV5-1; TRBD2 aligns across 7 bases. The CDR3 is made up of 17 amino acids. The ends lost 3 bases at V and 4 bases at J; junction bases unmatched: 12. CDR1 is SGHRS and CDR2 is YFSETQ in the germline V gene. CDR3 nucleotides: TGCGCCAGCAGCTGGGGTCTTTTTGGCGGGAGCACCGGGGAGCTGTTTTTT. It yields the protein CASSWGLFGGSTGELFF.

As to this clone: This sample also contains other DNA sequences that code for the same CDR3. The CDR3 DNA reads as TGTGCCAGCTCGGACAGGGGTTACGAGCAGTACTTC. Protein product: CASSDRGYEQYF. The chain couples TRBV27 to TRBJ2-7; TRBD1 matches 9 bases. The CDR3 is 12 amino acids. V was clipped by 8 bases and J by 4 bases; unmatched bases: 3. From germline, CDR1 is MNHEY and CDR2 SMNVEV (reference sequence).

Concerning this clone: The same CDR3 arises from other DNA sequences in this sample as well. The chain recombines TRBV5-6 with TRBJ2-2; 10 positions agree with TRBD2. Losses at the gene ends were 0 bases for V and 2 bases for J; bases not matched to a gene: 1. Germline CDR1 reads SGHDT; CDR2 reads YYEEEE. The CDR3 is 16 amino acids. The CDR3 protein is CASSLALAGNTGELFF. As DNA, the CDR3 is TGTGCCAGCAGCTTGGCACTAGCGGGAAACACCGGGGAGCTGTTTTTT.

V and J are TRBV6-5 and TRBJ1-6; 8 bases map to TRBD1. Germline V gene data show CDR1 as MNHEY and CDR2 as SVGAGI. This CDR3 comprises 15 residues. J lost 10 bases, V lost 8 bases, and 13 bases had no gene match. CDR3 sequence: CASVPGTGLWSPLHF. The CDR3 DNA reads TGTGCCAGCGTCCCGGGGACAGGCTTGTGGTCACCCCTCCACTTT.

The V gene is TRBV4-1, the J gene TRBJ1-5; no clear D gene. The V end lost 1 base, the J end lost 0 bases, and 4 bases lay between the germline ends. This CDR3 region has 14 residues. Germline V gene lookup returns CDR1 MGHRA and CDR2 YSYEKL. The CDR3 coding sequence is TGCGCCAGCAGCCAAGGAGTTAGCAATCAGCCCCAGCATTTT. As protein: CASSQGVSNQPQHF.

This clone has just a few counts. Other DNA sequences in the sample encode the same CDR3. This rearrangement joins TRBV9 to TRBJ2-7; TRBD1 might be the D (6 bases). The CDR3 totals 15 residues. In germline, CDR1 is SGDLS, CDR2 YYNGEE. Trimming left V 0 bases short and J 1 base short, with 11 bases between. Here the CDR3 reads CASSVGAGVSYEQYF. The CDR3, as DNA: TGTGCCAGCAGCGTAGGGGCAGGGGTATCCTACGAGCAGTACTTC.

This clone occurred once. V and J are TRBV6-1 and TRBJ2-1, with 12 positions matching TRBD2. CDR3 length equals 15 residues. After removal of 4 bases from V and 6 bases from J, the junction contained 4 bases not matched to a gene. CDR1 MNHNS and CDR2 SASEGT come from the germline V gene. The CDR3 spells CASSALAGGTNEQFF. Here the CDR3 DNA reads TGTGCCAGCAGTGCACTAGCGGGAGGAACCAATGAGCAGTTCTTC.

The chain has TRBV30 and TRBJ1-1; the match to TRBD1 covers 7 bases. This CDR3 region has 13 residues. Per the germline V gene, CDR1 is GTSNPN and CDR2 is SVGIG (reference sequence). Trimming at V came to 1 base and at J to 5 bases, leaving 4 bases not matched to a gene. CDR3 loop: CAWSAIQGTEAFF. The DNA of the CDR3 is TGTGCCTGGAGTGCAATACAGGGGACTGAAGCTTTCTTT.

The CDR3 DNA follows: TGTGCCAGCAGCTTGGATCAGTACTACGAGCAGTACTTC. Translation gives CASSLDQYYEQYF. This chain connects TRBV5-4 to TRBJ2-7, with unresolved D. Trimming stripped 0 bases from V and 3 bases from J, with 7 bases between. The CDR3 loop spans 13 amino acids. The germline V gene has CDR1 SGHNT and CDR2 YYREEE (reference sequence). Full variable domain (remainder filled in from reference TRBV5-4 and TRBJ2-7): ETGVTQSPTHLIKTRGQQVTLRCSSQSGHNTVSWYQQALGQGPQFIFQYYREEENGRGNFPPRFSGLQFPNYSSELNVNALELDDSALYLCASSLDQYYEQYFGPGTRLTVT.

The rearrangement links TRBV28 to TRBJ2-7; the D gene is possibly TRBD2 (7 bases). The V and J ends lost 3 bases and 0 bases respectively, with 15 bases between them. This CDR3 is 16 amino acids long. Per the germline V gene, CDR1 is MDHEN and CDR2 is SYDVKM. The DNA of the CDR3 is TGTGCCAGCAGTTTTACTAGCGACAGGAGCTCCTACGAGCAGTACTTC. Residues: CASSFTSDRSSYEQYF. Using reference TRBV28 and TRBJ2-7 for the parts outside the CDR3, the full variable domain is DVKVTQSSRYLVKRTGEKVFLECVQDMDHENMFWYRQDPGLGLRLIYFSYDVKMKEKGDIPEGYSVSREKKERFSLILESASTNQTSMYLCASSFTSDRSSYEQYFGPGTRLTVT.